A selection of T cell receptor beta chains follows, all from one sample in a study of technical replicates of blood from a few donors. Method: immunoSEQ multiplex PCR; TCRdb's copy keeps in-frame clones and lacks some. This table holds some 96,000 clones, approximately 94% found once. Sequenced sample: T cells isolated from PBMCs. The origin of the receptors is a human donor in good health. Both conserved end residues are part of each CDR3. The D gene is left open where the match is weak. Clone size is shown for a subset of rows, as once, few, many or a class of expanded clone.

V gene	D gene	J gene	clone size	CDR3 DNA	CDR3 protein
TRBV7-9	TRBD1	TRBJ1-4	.	TGTGCCAGCAGCTTCGGGACAGGGTTTGAAAAACTGTTTTTT	CASSFGTGFEKLFF
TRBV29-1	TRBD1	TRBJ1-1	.	TGCAGCGTCGAACACGGACAGGGTATGAACACTGAAGCTTTCTTT	CSVEHGQGMNTEAFF
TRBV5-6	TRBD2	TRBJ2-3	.	TGTGCCAGCAGCACCATAGCGGGAGGGCCCTTTTTTACGCAGTATTTT	CASSTIAGGPFFTQYF
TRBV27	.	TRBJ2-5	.	TGTGCCAGCAGTACTAAACGTACTATACAAGAGACCCAGTACTTC	CASSTKRTIQETQYF
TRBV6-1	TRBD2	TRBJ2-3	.	TGTGCCAGCAGTGAATTGTCTCGGCTAGCGGGAGGTCCAACAGATACGCAGTATTTT	CASSELSRLAGGPTDTQYF
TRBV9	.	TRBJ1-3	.	TGTGCCAGCAGCGCATCCGAGGGGGCTGGAAACACCATATATTTT	CASSASEGAGNTIYF
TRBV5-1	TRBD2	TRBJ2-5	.	TGCGCCAGCAGCAAGGGACTAGCGGGTGAAGAGACCCAGTACTTC	CASSKGLAGEETQYF
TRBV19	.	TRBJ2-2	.	TGTGCCAGTAGTCGAGGTCCGAACACCGGGGAGCTGTTTTTT	CASSRGPNTGELFF
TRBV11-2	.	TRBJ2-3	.	TGTGCCAGCAGTCTGGAGGCGCTTTCCCCCCGCCCAGATACGCAGTATTTT	CASSLEALSPRPDTQYF
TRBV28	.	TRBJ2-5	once	TGTGCCAGCAGTTTGCGAGGGCCGGGGGAGACCCAGTACTTC	CASSLRGPGETQYF
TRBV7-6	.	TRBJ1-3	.	TGTGCCAGCAGCTTAGAGGTGGAAGCGGGAAACACCATATATTTT	CASSLEVEAGNTIYF
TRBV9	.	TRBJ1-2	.	TGTGCCAGCAGCGTAGGGGAGGGAGGCTACACCTTC	CASSVGEGGYTF
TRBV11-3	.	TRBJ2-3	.	TGTGCCAGCAGCTTAAGACAGAGACCCACAGATACGCAGTATTTT	CASSLRQRPTDTQYF
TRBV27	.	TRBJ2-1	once	TGTGCCAGCAGTCACCGGGACTCTGACAATGAGCAGTTCTTC	CASSHRDSDNEQFF
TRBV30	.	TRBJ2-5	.	TGTGCCTGGAGTGCCGGGACTCCACAAGAGACCCAGTACTTC	CAWSAGTPQETQYF
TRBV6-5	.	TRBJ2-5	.	TGTGCCAGCAGTTACTCGCTGGGCGAGACCCAGTACTTC	CASSYSLGETQYF
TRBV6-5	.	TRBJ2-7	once	TGTGCCAGCAGTTATTCCCTTAATTACGAGCAGTACTTC	CASSYSLNYEQYF
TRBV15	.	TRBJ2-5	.	TGTGCCACCAGCAGAGATCGGCCGGGTTGGGAGACCCAGTACTTC	CATSRDRPGWETQYF
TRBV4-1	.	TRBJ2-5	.	TGCGCCAGCAGCCCAAGCCAAGCGGGTAGAGAGACCCAGTACTTC	CASSPSQAGRETQYF
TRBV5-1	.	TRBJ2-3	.	TGCGCCAGCAGCAGGGGGGGCGAGGGGGATACGCAGTATTTT	CASSRGGEGDTQYF
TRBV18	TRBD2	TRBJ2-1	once	TGTGCCAGCTCACCAAAACTTACTGGGGGGGTCCTTGAGCAGTTCTTC	CASSPKLTGGVLEQFF
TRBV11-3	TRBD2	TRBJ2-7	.	TGTGCCAGCAGCCGGACTAGCGAACCCTACGAGCAGTACTTC	CASSRTSEPYEQYF
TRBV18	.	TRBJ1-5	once	TGTGCCAGCTCACCAGGGCAGGGCTGGCAGCCCCAGCATTTT	CASSPGQGWQPQHF
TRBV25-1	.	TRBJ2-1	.	TGTGCCAGCAGTGAATCGGTGAATGAGCAGTTCTTC	CASSESVNEQFF
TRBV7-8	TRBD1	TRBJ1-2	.	TGTGCCAGCAGCTTAGTGACAGGGACTAACTATGGCTACACCTTC	CASSLVTGTNYGYTF
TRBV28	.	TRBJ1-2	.	TGTGCCAGCAGTACTGACAGCGAATCCTATGGCTACACCTTC	CASSTDSESYGYTF
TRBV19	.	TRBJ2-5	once	TGTGCCAGTACCATGGGGGCCACAGGGACCCAGTACTTC	CASTMGATGTQYF
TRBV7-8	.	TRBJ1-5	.	TGTGCCAGCAGCTCCAGGGTGAGAGAGGGCAATCAGCCCCAGCATTTT	CASSSRVREGNQPQHF
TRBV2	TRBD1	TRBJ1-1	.	TGTGCCAGCAGTGAATCTAGACAGGGGTCGAACACTGAAGCTTTCTTT	CASSESRQGSNTEAFF
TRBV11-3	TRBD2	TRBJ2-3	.	TGTGCCAGCAGCTCGGGACTAAGGGAAGCAGATACGCAGTATTTT	CASSSGLREADTQYF
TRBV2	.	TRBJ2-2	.	TGTGCCAGCAGTCCTGGGCAGGTTTACACCGGGGAGCTGTTTTTT	CASSPGQVYTGELFF
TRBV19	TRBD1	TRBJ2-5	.	TGTGCCAGTAGTATAGGGCCGGGACAGGGGAAAGAGACCCAGTACTTC	CASSIGPGQGKETQYF
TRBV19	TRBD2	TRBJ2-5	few	TGTGCCAGTAGTATAGAGCGAGCGGGGGGGCCACCAGAGACCCAGTACTTC	CASSIERAGGPPETQYF
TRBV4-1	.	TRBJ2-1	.	TGCGCCAGCAGCCCACCAGGCAGTAGCTCCTACAATGAGCAGTTCTTC	CASSPPGSSSYNEQFF
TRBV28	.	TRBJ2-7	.	TGTGCCAGCAGGAGCCTCGAGAGGTCCCAGGAGCAGTACTTC	CASRSLERSQEQYF
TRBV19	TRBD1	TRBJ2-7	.	TGTGCCAGTAGTAATCCTCTGGGACAGTTCTACGAGCAGTACTTC	CASSNPLGQFYEQYF
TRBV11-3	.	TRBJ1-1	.	TGTGCCAGCAGCTTAGATAGCGGAAGGGTTGAAGCTTTCTTT	CASSLDSGRVEAFF
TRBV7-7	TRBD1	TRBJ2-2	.	TGTGCGACAGGGGATCACGGGGAGCTGTTTTTT	CATGDHGELFF
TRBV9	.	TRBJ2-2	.	TGTGCCAGCAGCGGTCAGGGTAACACCGGGGAGCTGTTTTTT	CASSGQGNTGELFF
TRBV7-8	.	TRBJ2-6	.	TGTGCCAGCAGCCCCCGGGGGGCAACTTCTGGGGCCAACGTCCTGACTTTC	CASSPRGATSGANVLTF
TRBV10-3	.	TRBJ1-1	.	TGTGCCATCAGTGGATCGGGGGGGCAAACTGAAGCTTTCTTT	CAISGSGGQTEAFF
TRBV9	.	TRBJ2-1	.	TGTGCCAGCAGCTTCCGATTGGGGGCCGAGCAGTTCTTC	CASSFRLGAEQFF
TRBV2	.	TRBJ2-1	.	TGTGCCAGCTTAAAAGAAGTCGGGTACAATGAGCAGTTCTTC	CASLKEVGYNEQFF
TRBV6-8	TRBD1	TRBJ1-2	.	TGTGCCAGCAGTAAGAGACAGGGGGCTACTTTATATGGCTACACCTTC	CASSKRQGATLYGYTF
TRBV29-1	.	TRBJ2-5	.	TGCAGCGTTGAAGCGTCGCAGGGAGAGACCCAGTACTTC	CSVEASQGETQYF
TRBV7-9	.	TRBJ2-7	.	TGTGCCAGCAGCTTAGCGGCAGGGGAATCCTACGAGCAGTACTTC	CASSLAAGESYEQYF
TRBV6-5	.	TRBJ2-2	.	TGTGCCAGCAGTTACCAGGGGAGCGCTGTAACCGGGGAGCTGTTTTTT	CASSYQGSAVTGELFF
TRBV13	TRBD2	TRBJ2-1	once	TGTGCCAGCAGCCCGCAAGGGACTAGCGGGGACAATGAGCAGTTCTTC	CASSPQGTSGDNEQFF
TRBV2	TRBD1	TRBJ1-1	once	TGTGCCAGCAGTGTGGCCAATGATTGGACAGGGGGCATGAACACTGAAGCTTTCTTT	CASSVANDWTGGMNTEAFF
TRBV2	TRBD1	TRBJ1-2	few	TGTGCCAGCAGCTCCCCGGGACAGGCGAATGGCTACACCTTC	CASSSPGQANGYTF
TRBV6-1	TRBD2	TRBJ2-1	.	TGTGCCAGCAGTGAAACCTTAGCGGGGGGAGACGAGTTCTTC	CASSETLAGGDEFF
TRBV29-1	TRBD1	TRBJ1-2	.	TGCAGCGATCGGGACAGGCATGGCTACACCTTC	CSDRDRHGYTF
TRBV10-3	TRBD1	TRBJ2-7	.	TGTGCCATCAGCCCGGCGGGATCCGGGACAGGGAACTACGAGCAGTACTTC	CAISPAGSGTGNYEQYF